Each of the 6 T cell receptor beta chains below was sequenced from the same sample in a study of control samples from healthy donors and cancer patients. Only in-frame clones appear in the TCRdb table, and some are missing; sequencing was by immunoSEQ multiplex PCR. Recorded for this sample: roughly 200,000 clones. Input material: blood. All receptors come from a woman under 40 in good health.

V is TRBV5-1 and J is TRBJ1-4; D gene ambiguous. V was pared by 0 bases and J by 5 bases, with 5 bases between. The CDR3 has 13 residues. Germline V lookup: CDR1 SGHRS, CDR2 YFSETQ. The CDR3 reads CASSLAGNEKLFF. The CDR3 DNA reads TGCGCCAGCAGCTTGGCCGGGAATGAAAAACTGTTTTTT.

The rearrangement joins TRBV6-5 to TRBJ1-1; D gene uncertain. Germline V lookup: CDR1 MNHEY, CDR2 SVGAGI. Trimming pared 7 bases from V and 3 bases from J, leaving 6 bases between. The CDR3 covers 11 residues. CDR3 sequence (DNA): TGTGCCAGCAAGGCGGACACTGAAGCTTTCTTT. Protein: CASKADTEAFF.

The chain recombines TRBV5-1 with TRBJ2-3; the D gene is possibly TRBD1 (5 bases). Deletions cut 4 bases from V and 7 bases from J, with 25 bases between. The CDR3 totals 17 residues. The germline V gene has CDR1 SGHRS and CDR2 YFSETQ. The CDR3 sequence is CASSPNNRRRPQNTQYF. Here the CDR3 DNA reads TGCGCCAGCAGCCCAAATAACAGGCGCCGGCCACAAAATACGCAGTATTTT.

V usage is TRBV7-3 and J usage is TRBJ2-7; tentative D call: TRBD1 (5 bases). There are 15 residues in the CDR3. CDR1 is SGHTA, CDR2 FQGTGA, per germline. The V end lost 2 bases, the J end lost 1 base, and 12 bases lay between the germline ends. CDR3 sequence: CASSLAPDKSYEQYF. The DNA for the CDR3 is TGTGCCAGCAGCTTAGCCCCGGACAAGTCCTACGAGCAGTACTTC.

The V call is TRBV2, the J call TRBJ1-3; tentatively, D is TRBD1 (6 bases). CDR1 SNHLY and CDR2 FYNNEI come from the germline V gene. With 8 bases removed from V and 2 bases from J, the gap between germline ends came to 10 bases. CDR3 length equals 13 residues. CDR3 nucleotide sequence: TGTGCCAGCGACAGGCTCCCTGGAAACACCATATATTTT. Protein sequence: CASDRLPGNTIYF.

This chain links TRBV6-5 with TRBJ2-2, with no clear D. Germline V gene sequence: CDR1 MNHEY, CDR2 SVGAGI. The V end was cut by 8 bases, the J end by 6 bases, with 10 bases between. This CDR3 is built from 12 residues. For the CDR3, the DNA is TGTGCCAGCGGGTTAGGGCCCGGGGAGCTGTTTTTT. The encoded protein is CASGLGPGELFF.